These 28 T cell receptor beta chains were sequenced from one sample in a study of blood T cell repertoires in COVID-19. Repertoires were generated with immunoSEQ multiplex PCR, while TCRdb's copy carries only in-frame clones and drops some. This sample has around 250,000 clones, with approximately 81% found just once. Material: PBMCs or T cells enriched from blood (not recorded which). These receptors originate from a woman aged 45-59 years who had been exposed to COVID-19.

V gene TRBV28 combines with J gene TRBJ1-1, with a weak D call TRBD1 (5 bases). Germline V gene data show CDR1 as MDHEN and CDR2 as SYDVKM. CDR3 length: 12 residues. V shed 9 bases and J shed 0 bases, with 8 bases lying between them. The CDR3 DNA sequence: TGTGCCAGTCAGGGCGTGAACACTGAAGCTTTCTTT. Translation: CASQGVNTEAFF.

This sequence joins TRBV12-3 or TRBV12-4 and TRBJ2-7, with D perhaps matching TRBD2 (7 bases). The CDR3 totals 13 residues. The germline V and J ends were trimmed by 2 bases and 6 bases, with 11 bases remaining between them. The CDR3 loop reads CASSLREGGEQYF. The CDR3, as DNA: TGTGCCAGCAGTTTAAGGGAGGGGGGCGAGCAGTACTTC.

This chain connects TRBV9 to TRBJ2-3; 13 bases are a match to TRBD2. V lost 3 bases, J lost 5 bases, and 18 bases stayed unmatched. The germline V gene encodes CDR1 SGDLS and CDR2 YYNGEE. There are 20 residues in the CDR3. The CDR3 sequence is CASSERKGAIGLAGVDTQYF. CDR3 coding DNA: TGTGCCAGCAGCGAACGGAAAGGGGCTATAGGACTAGCGGGGGTAGATACGCAGTATTTT.

In the case of this clone: Different DNA sequences within this sample yield the same CDR3. The rearrangement links TRBV19 to TRBJ1-1, with D possibly TRBD1 on 5 matching bases. The germline V and J ends were trimmed by 6 bases and 4 bases, with 12 bases remaining between them. Germline V gives CDR1 LNHDA, CDR2 SQIVND (reference sequence). The CDR3 extends over 13 amino acids. The CDR3 DNA reads TGTGCCAGTAGCAGTCAGGGCGGCACTGAAGCTTTCTTT. Amino acids: CASSSQGGTEAFF.

The V gene is TRBV5-1, the J gene TRBJ1-2; D call uncertain. This CDR3 has 12 amino acids. V lost 3 bases to trimming and J lost 6 bases, with 9 bases between them. Germline V gives CDR1 SGHRS, CDR2 YFSETQ. CDR3 amino acids: CASSSNMHGYTF. The DNA for the CDR3 is TGCGCCAGCAGCTCCAACATGCATGGCTACACCTTC.

The CDR3 DNA is TGTGCCAGCAGCTCTTCGGGACTAGCATCGGAGACCCAGTACTTC. Protein: CASSSSGLASETQYF. The chain uses TRBV7-9 and TRBJ2-5, with 9 nucleotides matching TRBD2. V lost 4 bases to trimming and J lost 5 bases; unmatched junction nucleotides: 8. CDR1 and CDR2 (germline): SEHNR, FQNEAQ (reference sequence). The CDR3 consists of 15 residues.

This chain uses TRBV12-1 with TRBJ2-2; the D call TRBD2 from the table was never checked on the DNA. TRBV12-1 counts as a pseudogene. The CDR3 covers 18 residues. For the CDR3, the DNA is TGTGCCAGCAGTTTTCCCCGTCGGGCGGGGGGCCACACCGGGGAGCTGTTTTTT. Amino acid sequence: CASSFPRRAGGHTGELFF.

The chain carries TRBV3-1 (or the pseudogene TRBV3-2) and TRBJ2-7; 10 nucleotides agree with TRBD2. The length of the CDR3 is 16 residues. Germline lookup yields CDR1 LGHDT and CDR2 YNNKEL (reference sequence). V gave up 0 bases and J gave up 7 bases; unmatched junction bases: 9. The CDR3 DNA reads as TGTGCCAGCAGCCAAGATAGAGCGGGGGGGCCGAGGGAGCAGTACTTC. Its protein product is CASSQDRAGGPREQYF.

The chain recombines TRBV7-8 with TRBJ1-4, with D possibly TRBD1 on 5 matching bases. Looked up from germline, CDR1 is SGHVS and CDR2 is FQNEAQ. Trimming removed 0 bases from V and 6 bases from J, with 11 bases in between. The CDR3 sequence is 15 residues long. Here the CDR3 reads CASSLAGGRYEKLFF. CDR3 coding DNA: TGTGCCAGCAGCTTAGCGGGGGGTCGGTATGAAAAACTGTTTTTT.

This chain uses TRBV18 with TRBJ1-4; 7 bases are a match to TRBD1. V lost 5 bases and J lost 6; bases outside the gene matches: 12. The CDR3 consists of 16 residues. Germline assignment: CDR1 KGHSH and CDR2 LQKENI. This CDR3 is CASSASTGVGDEKLFF. The CDR3, as DNA: TGTGCCAGCTCAGCGTCAACAGGGGTTGGGGATGAAAAACTGTTTTTT.

The V call is TRBV6-6, the J call TRBJ1-5; 10 positions match TRBD1. Per germline, CDR1 MNHNY and CDR2 SVGAGI (reference sequence). This CDR3 is 15 amino acids long. The ends lost 6 bases at V and 4 bases at J; junction bases unmatched: 6. The CDR3 protein is CASSLTGGGNQPQHF. CDR3 DNA sequence: TGTGCCAGCAGCCTGACAGGGGGCGGTAATCAGCCCCAGCATTTT.

The CDR3 DNA follows: TGTGCCAGCAGCGCCTCGCGAGAAGCTTTCTTT. Encoded protein: CASSASREAFF. This chain joins TRBV11-2 and TRBJ1-1; D uncertain. CDR1 and CDR2 from the germline V gene are SGHAT and FQNNGV. Trimming left V 5 bases short and J 8 bases short, with 9 bases between. The CDR3 extends over 11 amino acids.

The chain is built from TRBV18 and TRBJ1-1; D gene ambiguous. CDR1 KGHSH and CDR2 LQKENI come from the germline V gene. CDR3 length: 16 residues. V gave up 3 bases and J gave up 3 bases, with 17 bases separating them. The CDR3, as DNA: TGTGCCAGCTCACCCCCCACCCCGACGGGGTACACTGAAGCTTTCTTT. It translates to CASSPPTPTGYTEAFF.

CDR3 protein: CATKGGGGEKLFF. The CDR3 DNA reads as TGTGCCACCAAAGGAGGCGGTGGCGAAAAACTGTTTTTT. The rearrangement links TRBV21-1 to TRBJ1-4. TRBV21-1 is given as a pseudogene. This CDR3 has 13 amino acids.

The chain recombines TRBV10-3 with TRBJ2-3; D gene uncertain. Trimming took 5 bases from V and 1 from J, leaving 10 bases between them. The CDR3 totals 14 residues. Germline CDR1 is ENHRY and CDR2 is SYGVKD. The CDR3 spells CAISLTPRTDTQYF. In nucleotides, the CDR3 is TGTGCCATCAGTTTGACTCCCCGCACAGATACGCAGTATTTT.

The chain is built from TRBV5-5 and TRBJ1-4, with unresolved D. The CDR3 spans 15 residues. V lost 4 bases and J 1 base, leaving 11 bases between the germline ends. The V gene's germline CDR1 is SGHKS and CDR2 YYEKEE (reference sequence). In DNA form, the CDR3 reads TGTGCCAGCAGCCGAGGAAGCTTAACTAATGAAAAACTGTTTTTT. Residues: CASSRGSLTNEKLFF.

The chain links TRBV27 to TRBJ1-6, with a weak D call TRBD1 (6 bases). V gave up 4 bases and J gave up 2 bases, with 15 bases separating them. Germline CDR1 is MNHEY and CDR2 is SMNVEV (reference sequence). CDR3 length equals 17 residues. The CDR3 sequence is CASSSLQGSTYNSPLHF. Here the CDR3 DNA reads TGTGCCAGCAGTTCACTACAGGGCTCCACCTATAATTCACCCCTCCACTTT.

This clone appeared once. The CDR3 nucleotides read TGTGCCAGCAGTTTTTGGGGCAGCTCCTATAATTCACCCCTCCACTTT. Amino acids: CASSFWGSSYNSPLHF. This chain connects TRBV27 to TRBJ1-6; weak D call: TRBD1 (5 bases). The CDR3 is made up of 16 amino acids. Trimming pared 3 bases from V and 0 bases from J, leaving 9 bases between. CDR1 MNHEY and CDR2 SMNVEV come from the germline V gene (reference sequence).

The chain is built from TRBV28 and TRBJ1-5; D is perhaps TRBD1 (6 bases). The CDR3 loop spans 16 amino acids. Trimming pared 3 bases from V and 7 bases from J, leaving 19 bases between. Germline V gene lookup returns CDR1 MDHEN and CDR2 SYDVKM. CDR3 DNA: TGTGCCAGCAGTTTCTCCCCCCAGGGGAGGGCCCAGCCCCAGCATTTT. This translates into CASSFSPQGRAQPQHF.

The gene calls are TRBV5-8 and TRBJ1-2, with 9 bases lining up with TRBD1. The V gene end was trimmed by 4 bases and the J gene end by 3 bases; junction bases not matched to a gene: 13. Germline V lookup: CDR1 SGHTS, CDR2 YDEGEE. This CDR3 spans 17 amino acids. CDR3 loop: CASSQFMSQGADYGYTF. The CDR3 bases are TGTGCCAGCAGCCAATTCATGTCACAGGGGGCGGACTATGGCTACACCTTC.

This sequence joins TRBV2 and TRBJ1-5, with 7 bases fitting TRBD1. V gave up 7 bases and J gave up 4 bases; unmatched junction bases: 7. CDR3 length equals 14 residues. CDR1 and CDR2 (germline): SNHLY, FYNNEI. The CDR3 DNA reads as TGTGCCAGCACGGAGGGACAGCCTAATCAGCCCCAGCATTTT. Translated, it gives CASTEGQPNQPQHF.

This chain links TRBV23-1 with TRBJ1-5, with D perhaps TRBD1 (5 bases). TRBV23-1 is recorded as an ORF, its role being uncertain. The CDR3 is 14 amino acids. Trimming pared 8 bases from V and 0 bases from J, leaving 11 bases between. The CDR3 is CASHGDYSNQPQHF. DNA for the CDR3: TGCGCCAGCCACGGGGACTATAGCAATCAGCCCCAGCATTTT.

J is TRBJ2-2 and V is TRBV5-4; D call uncertain. The CDR3 totals 14 residues. CDR1 and CDR2 (germline): SGHNT, YYREEE (reference sequence). The ends were cut back, 1 base at V and 6 bases at J, with 10 bases in the middle. The CDR3 reads CASSLNSLAGELFF. CDR3 coding DNA: TGTGCCAGCAGCTTGAATAGCCTCGCCGGGGAGCTGTTTTTT.

This clone has a single count. The chain uses TRBV19 and TRBJ2-3, with 10 bases matching TRBD1. This CDR3 has 15 residues. Germline V lookup: CDR1 LNHDA, CDR2 SQIVND (reference sequence). V was clipped by 5 bases and J by 3 bases; unmatched bases: 5. The CDR3 DNA follows: TGTGCCAGTAGTGACAGGGGGCGCAGGACAGATACGCAGTATTTT. Its translation: CASSDRGRRTDTQYF.

The chain is built from TRBV19 and TRBJ1-4; 7 positions agree with TRBD1. Germline V CDR1 and CDR2: LNHDA, SQIVND (reference sequence). This CDR3 region has 14 residues. The J segment lost 8 bases and the V segment lost 5 bases, leaving 8 bases of the junction unmatched. In DNA form, the CDR3 reads TGTGCCAGTAGTGTCCGGGACAGAGTCGAAAAACTGTTTTTT. It yields the protein CASSVRDRVEKLFF.

The chain carries TRBV27 and TRBJ1-1; no firm D call. Trimming stripped 5 bases from V and 4 bases from J, with 14 bases between. This CDR3 spans 14 amino acids. CDR1 is MNHEY and CDR2 is SMNVEV in the germline V gene (reference sequence). As DNA, the CDR3 is TGTGCCAGCAGTCCAACCCGGGGTCTCACTGAAGCTTTCTTT. It encodes CASSPTRGLTEAFF.

This clone occurred a few times. This chain joins TRBV6-2 or TRBV6-3 and TRBJ2-1; 7 bases match TRBD2. V lost 5 bases and J lost 9; bases outside the gene matches: 7. The CDR3 has 13 amino acids. Per germline, CDR1 MNHEY and CDR2 SVGEGT. CDR3 protein: CASSGLVLGEQFF. The DNA for the CDR3 is TGTGCCAGCAGTGGACTAGTACTCGGTGAGCAGTTCTTC.

The chain couples TRBV15 to TRBJ2-7; no clear D. Trimming removed 1 base from V and 3 bases from J, with 10 bases in between. CDR1 and CDR2 (germline): LNHNV, YYDKDF (reference sequence). The CDR3 spans 14 residues. This CDR3 is CATSRGGLNYEQYF. CDR3 DNA: TGTGCCACCAGCAGAGGCGGCCTGAACTACGAGCAGTACTTC.